The 18 T cell receptor beta chains given below trace back to one sample, sequenced in a study of blood T cell repertoires in COVID-19. Only in-frame clones appear in the TCRdb table, and some are missing; sequencing was by immunoSEQ multiplex PCR. The sample shows about 97,000 clones, around nine tenths of them seen only once. Sequenced material: peripheral blood. The receptors stem from a human donor in a cohort sampled during active COVID-19.

This clone was observed once. The V gene is TRBV30, the J gene TRBJ1-1; D gene unclear. The CDR3 is 13 amino acids. Trimming stripped 3 bases from V and 10 bases from J, with 18 bases between. Germline values: CDR1 GTSNPN, CDR2 SVGIG (reference sequence). The CDR3, as DNA: TGTGCCTGGAGGGGGAGTAGCTTCGCGGGAGCTTTCTTT. This encodes CAWRGSSFAGAFF.

The J gene is TRBJ1-1, the V gene TRBV6-2 or TRBV6-3; 8 bases map to TRBD1. Trimming cost V 6 bases and J 0 bases; bases outside gene matches: 3. Germline assignment: CDR1 MNHEY and CDR2 SVGEGT. The CDR3 loop spans 14 amino acids. DNA for the CDR3: TGTGCCAGCAGCCCGGACAGGGTGAACACTGAAGCTTTCTTT. Translation: CASSPDRVNTEAFF.

This CDR3 reads CASSPSGHEQYF. CDR3 coding DNA: TGTGCCAGCAGCCCCTCAGGGCACGAGCAGTACTTC. The rearrangement joins TRBV7-9 to TRBJ2-7, with D maybe TRBD1 (5 bases). Trimming pared 5 bases from V and 5 bases from J, leaving 10 bases between. The germline V gene has CDR1 SEHNR and CDR2 FQNEAQ (reference sequence). CDR3 length: 12 residues. Using reference TRBV7-9 and TRBJ2-7 for the parts outside the CDR3, the full variable domain is DTGVSQNPRHKITKRGQNVTFRCDPISEHNRLYWYRQTLGQGPEFLTYFQNEAQLEKSRLLSDRFSAERPKGSFSTLEIQRTEQGDSAMYLCASSPSGHEQYFGPGTRLTVT.

V and J are TRBV5-6 and TRBJ2-1; TRBD2 aligns across 11 bases. Germline-derived CDR1 and CDR2 are SGHDT and YYEEEE. The CDR3 sequence is 15 residues long. The J segment lost 6 bases and the V segment lost 4 bases, leaving 6 bases of the junction unmatched. CDR3 residues: CASSVISGGANEQFF. For the CDR3, the DNA is TGTGCCAGCAGCGTAATTAGCGGGGGGGCCAATGAGCAGTTCTTC.

The chain uses TRBV27 and TRBJ2-7; 12 bases are shared with TRBD2. Germline CDR1 is MNHEY and CDR2 is SMNVEV (reference sequence). The CDR3 totals 17 residues. The junction had 11 bases not matched to a gene; V was cut back by 4 bases and J by 4 bases. The CDR3 sequence: CASSSVLLAGGPYEQYF. DNA of the CDR3: TGTGCCAGCAGTTCCGTACTACTAGCGGGGGGCCCTTACGAGCAGTACTTC.

The rearrangement uses TRBV4-3 and TRBJ2-3; 7 bases line up with TRBD2. CDR3 length: 17 residues. The trim removed 0 bases at V and 5 bases at J, leaving 11 bases unmatched. CDR1 LGHNA and CDR2 YSLEER come from the germline V gene. The CDR3 bases are TGCGCCAGCAGCCAAGATGACGGCGGGAGTTTGGAAGATACGCAGTATTTT. As protein: CASSQDDGGSLEDTQYF.

This chain connects TRBV28 to TRBJ2-7; maybe TRBD2 (5 bases). The germline V gene encodes CDR1 MDHEN and CDR2 SYDVKM. Trimming cost V 8 bases and J 1 base, with 15 bases left between them. This CDR3 region has 14 residues. The CDR3 bases are TGTGCCAGCGGTGGCCGGGGTGCATCCTACGAGCAGTACTTC. Amino acid sequence: CASGGRGASYEQYF.

This clone was seen a handful of times. The chain links TRBV19 to TRBJ2-7; perhaps TRBD2 as D (6 bases). Trimming pared 3 bases from V and 0 bases from J, leaving 9 bases between. Germline CDR1 is LNHDA and CDR2 is SQIVND (reference sequence). This CDR3 region has 14 residues. Here the CDR3 DNA reads TGTGCCAGTAGTATCGCGGGGAGCTCCTACGAGCAGTACTTC. Its translation: CASSIAGSSYEQYF.

The chain uses TRBV3-1 (or the pseudogene TRBV3-2) and TRBJ1-1; TRBD1 might be the D (5 bases). V was trimmed by 6 bases and J by 0 bases, leaving 11 bases between them. The germline V gene has CDR1 LGHDT and CDR2 YNNKEL (reference sequence). CDR3 size: 14 residues. The CDR3 protein is CASRGGRLNTEAFF. The DNA for the CDR3 is TGTGCCAGCAGGGGGGGACGGCTGAACACTGAAGCTTTCTTT.

CDR3 loop: CASSYGGRGRFNEQFF. The CDR3 coding sequence is TGTGCCAGCAGTTACGGGGGCAGGGGGCGATTCAATGAGCAGTTCTTC. V usage is TRBV6-5 and J usage is TRBJ2-1, with TRBD1 matching 8 bases. V was clipped by 2 bases and J by 6 bases; unmatched bases: 9. Germline V CDR1 and CDR2: MNHEY, SVGAGI. The CDR3 sequence is 16 residues long.

This sequence joins TRBV3-1 (or the pseudogene TRBV3-2) and TRBJ2-5, with 9 bases matching TRBD2. The V and J ends lost 3 bases and 0 bases, in that order; junction bases with no gene match: 14. Germline CDR1 LGHDT, CDR2 YNNKEL (reference sequence). CDR3 length: 19 residues. The CDR3 coding sequence is TGTGCCAGCAGCCACCATGGGGCGGGGGGGCCTCGGTACCAAGAGACCCAGTACTTC. Its protein is CASSHHGAGGPRYQETQYF.

The V call is TRBV7-9, the J call TRBJ2-2, with 10 bases that match TRBD2. The CDR3 contains 16 residues. V was pared by 1 base and J by 10 bases, with 9 bases of the junction left unmatched. Germline values: CDR1 SEHNR, CDR2 FQNEAQ (reference sequence). The CDR3 bases are TGTGCCAGCAGCTTAGTATCCCTAGCGGGAGTAGTGGAGCTGTTTTTT. This translates into CASSLVSLAGVVELFF.

This rearrangement joins TRBV5-1 to TRBJ2-3, with 9 bases identical to TRBD1. Trimming removed 4 bases from V and 3 bases from J; junction bases left unmatched: 6. There are 15 residues in the CDR3. CDR1 is SGHRS and CDR2 is YFSETQ in the germline V gene. CDR3 in DNA: TGCGCCAGCAGCCCACGGACAGGGGAAACAGATACGCAGTATTTT. Protein product: CASSPRTGETDTQYF.

The rearrangement uses TRBV4-2 and TRBJ1-1; 10 bases match TRBD1. This CDR3 has 17 residues. Per the germline V gene, CDR1 is LGHNA and CDR2 is YNFKEQ. J was trimmed by 4 bases and V by 4 bases; bases with no gene match: 12. DNA of the CDR3: TGTGCCAGCAGCCCGACAGGGACAGGGGTTTGGGGCACTGAAGCTTTCTTT. The encoded protein is CASSPTGTGVWGTEAFF.

V gene TRBV5-1 combines with J gene TRBJ2-5, with TRBD1 matching 8 bases. The V and J ends lost 0 bases and 1 base, in that order; junction bases with no gene match: 2. CDR1 is SGHRS and CDR2 is YFSETQ in the germline V gene. There are 15 residues in the CDR3. The CDR3 sequence: CASSLEGTGQETQYF. CDR3 sequence (DNA): TGCGCCAGCAGCTTGGAGGGGACAGGCCAAGAGACCCAGTACTTC.

This clone was seen only once. The gene calls are TRBV5-1 and TRBJ1-1, with TRBD1 matching 8 bases. The V gene's germline CDR1 is SGHRS and CDR2 YFSETQ. The ends lost 4 bases at V and 5 bases at J; junction bases unmatched: 13. The CDR3 covers 16 residues. The CDR3 reads CASSNRTGWLWTEAFF. CDR3 bases: TGCGCCAGCAGCAACAGGACAGGGTGGTTATGGACTGAAGCTTTCTTT.

Only a few counts were recorded for this clone. This chain connects TRBV19 to TRBJ1-5, with no clear D. The CDR3 has 14 residues. CDR1 and CDR2 from the germline V gene are LNHDA and SQIVND (reference sequence). V was shortened by 1 base and J by 8 bases, with 12 bases between the two germline ends. CDR3 region: CASSIVGGGEPQHF. CDR3 bases: TGTGCCAGTAGTATAGTAGGCGGCGGCGAGCCCCAGCATTTT.

The chain uses TRBV10-3 and TRBJ1-3; D call uncertain. Looked up from germline, CDR1 is ENHRY and CDR2 is SYGVKD. Between the trimmed V and J ends, which lost 1 base and 0 bases, there was a span of 7 bases. This CDR3 spans 15 amino acids. CDR3 region: CAISELRSSGNTIYF. The DNA for the CDR3 is TGTGCCATCAGTGAGTTACGGTCCTCTGGAAACACCATATATTTT.